This T cell receptor beta chain is from a study of post-analysis software for immune sequencing data (dated by TCRdb to between 2015 and 2016). In the study overall: Relapsing-remitting, secondary progressive and progressive-relapsing multiple sclerosis were recorded as disease courses, and subtype annotation was lacking for some patients. A subset of samples was prepared in parallel using single-end sample barcoding, then pooled and co-amplified after Illumina adapter ligation. The multiple sclerosis patient repertoires were compared with ten to eleven previously published healthy control repertoires from donors aged about 6 to 28 years. The paper as a whole reports these results and caveats: The multiple sclerosis patient group was slightly younger than the control group. About 5 TRBV segments, including TRBV5-6, TRBV5-1 and TRBV20-1, were significantly more frequent in patients than controls. Multiple sclerosis patients had significantly lower normalized Chao1 diversity than controls, a result that suggests substantial peripheral T-cell clonal expansion. Strong co-clustering of samples prepared in the same batch was shown by direct clustering with F measure, prompting a batch-effect correction.

The germline V gene supplies CDR1 MNHNS and CDR2 SASEGT. V sheds 5 bases and J sheds 4 bases, leaving 11 bases between their ends. From cysteine to phenylalanine, the CDR3 is 14 amino acids long. Only the CDR3 region is kept as DNA, spanning 42 bases read in frame from base 1. Libraries came from PCR. The sequencer was an Illumina HiSeq 2500. To reduce PCR and sequencing biases, unique molecular identifiers were built into the TCR beta cDNA libraries. Every 1 to 10 million input T cells yielded 500,000 or so cDNA molecules, meaning each molecule approximated one T cell. The patient libraries were prepared and sequenced with the same protocol used for the earlier healthy control dataset. Samples belonging to the same batch were prepared together, multiplexed and sequenced on a shared HiSeq lane. Per the authors' processing: MIGEC handled the raw barcoded reads, throwing out single-read molecular identifier groups before consensus assembly and CDR3 extraction. Clonotype tables were post-analysed with VDJtools, normalizing diversity by down-sampling all datasets to the smallest sample size. To correct batch-related cross-sample contamination, repertoire overlap clustering matched CDR3 amino acid sequences but not nucleotide sequences. Using fastp trimming at Q25 and MiXCR clonotype assembly, TCRdb reanalyzed the public sequencing data and kept in-frame beta chains. Rows with one shared CDR3 protein collapse into an entry with the most common genes and DNA. TCRdb assigned the V and J calls; the authors' analysis was not used. Counted in this sample were about 540,000 distinct CDR3 sequences; roughly 34% of them appeared once. The top ten hold approximately 6% of the sample.

A word on this clonotype: Its cognate antigen has yet to be identified. No much larger clone exists at a distance of one base, and base qualities are not known.

To demonstrate the VDJtools post-analysis software, the study profiled TCR beta repertoires from the peripheral blood of about a dozen young patients with multiple sclerosis. The multiple sclerosis patients were children and adolescents between roughly 6 and 15 years of age. Sequencing was carried out using blood. This clonotype was obtained from a girl aged 2 to 17 with multiple sclerosis. The chain was built from TRBV6-1 and TRBJ1-4; TRBD1 is a possible D gene, resting on 6 matching bases. At the DNA level, the sequence is TGTGCCAGCAGTTCGACAGGAGTTAATGAAAAACTGTTTTTT. This translates into CASSSTGVNEKLFF.